Each of the 27 T cell receptor beta chains below was sequenced from the same sample in a study of T cell responses to AZD1222 COVID-19 vaccine. TCRdb's copy holds only in-frame clones and misses some; the assay was immunoSEQ multiplex PCR. The sample has about 140,000 clones; around 90% are singletons. The sample in question was peripheral blood, obtained 28 days after the second AZD1222 dose. Receptors originate from an adult who received the AZD1222 COVID-19 vaccine.

This clone was picked up one time. The genes are TRBV4-2 and TRBJ1-4; 9 nucleotides match TRBD1. Trimming took 1 base from V and 6 from J; bases not matched to a gene: 6. Germline values: CDR1 LGHNA, CDR2 YNFKEQ. The length of the CDR3 is 16 residues. CDR3 DNA sequence: TGTGCCAGCAGCCAAGGGGACAGGGTGGGAGATGAAAAACTGTTTTTT. Protein product: CASSQGDRVGDEKLFF.

The chain uses TRBV6-6 and TRBJ2-2; D perhaps matches TRBD1 (5 bases). The V end was cut by 11 bases, the J end by 2 bases, with 21 bases between. Germline values: CDR1 MNHNY, CDR2 SVGAGI (reference sequence). This CDR3 region has 16 residues. As DNA, the CDR3 is TGTGCCGCATTAACTATGGGGCGCGGCAACACCGGGGAGCTGTTTTTT. Protein sequence: CAALTMGRGNTGELFF.

This clone appeared once. The gene calls are TRBV19 and TRBJ1-6; no reliable D call. This CDR3 comprises 13 residues. In germline, CDR1 is LNHDA, CDR2 SQIVND (reference sequence). V was clipped by 5 bases and J by 7 bases, with 9 bases between them. The CDR3 coding sequence is TGTGCCAGTAGTGCAGAAAGGAATTCACCCCTCCACTTT. This sequence encodes CASSAERNSPLHF.

V gene TRBV9 combines with J gene TRBJ2-2; a possible D gene is TRBD1 (6 bases). Germline assignment: CDR1 SGDLS and CDR2 YYNGEE. V lost 0 bases, J lost 2 bases, and 11 bases lay in between. CDR3 size: 16 residues. This CDR3 reads CASSVDQGPNTGELFF. The CDR3 nucleotides read TGTGCCAGCAGCGTAGATCAGGGGCCCAACACCGGGGAGCTGTTTTTT.

V is TRBV28 and J is TRBJ1-1; 7 nucleotides agree with TRBD1. Germline assignment: CDR1 MDHEN and CDR2 SYDVKM. J was trimmed by 0 bases and V by 6 bases; bases with no gene match: 7. The CDR3 covers 15 residues. CDR3 nucleotide sequence: TGTGCCAGCAGCTATGCGGGACAGATGAACACTGAAGCTTTCTTT. Protein sequence: CASSYAGQMNTEAFF.

The genes are TRBV6-5 and TRBJ2-7; TRBD1 is a possible D gene (5 bases). The germline gives CDR1 MNHEY, CDR2 SVGAGI. The CDR3 is 15 amino acids. V was shortened by 2 bases and J by 2 bases, with 13 bases between the two germline ends. CDR3 protein: CASSYRRQGPYEQYF. CDR3 sequence (DNA): TGTGCCAGCAGTTACAGGCGTCAGGGCCCCTACGAGCAGTACTTC.

The CDR3 coding sequence is TGTGCCAGCAGCTTAGGGGCTCATTCAGATACGCAGTATTTT. Translating gives CASSLGAHSDTQYF. This chain uses TRBV7-2 with TRBJ2-3; no clear D gene. The CDR3 covers 14 residues. Germline V lookup: CDR1 SGHTA, CDR2 FQGNSA. Between the trimmed V and J ends, which lost 1 base and 4 bases, there was a span of 9 bases.

The genes are TRBV7-2 and TRBJ2-4; TRBD1 aligns across 9 bases. V lost 1 base and J lost 7; bases outside the gene matches: 14. The CDR3 covers 18 residues. The V gene's germline CDR1 is SGHTA and CDR2 FQGNSA. This chain's CDR3 is CASSLGVKDRGSVNIQYF. DNA for the CDR3: TGTGCCAGCAGCTTAGGGGTGAAGGACAGGGGTTCAGTGAACATTCAGTACTTC.

The chain employs TRBV6-2 or TRBV6-3 and TRBJ2-3, with 10 positions matching TRBD1. The length of the CDR3 is 16 residues. Unmatched junction bases numbered 10, after V lost 5 bases and J lost 5 bases. Germline V lookup: CDR1 MNHEY, CDR2 SVGEGT. The CDR3 DNA reads TGTGCCAGCAGTGATCCGGAGGGACAGGGGAGAGATACGCAGTATTTT. This translates into CASSDPEGQGRDTQYF.

This chain links TRBV3-1 (or the pseudogene TRBV3-2) with TRBJ1-1; 8 bases are shared with TRBD1. Trimming took 5 bases from V and 10 from J; bases not matched to a gene: 9. Germline lookup yields CDR1 LGHDT and CDR2 YNNKEL (reference sequence). The length of the CDR3 is 13 residues. The CDR3 region is CASSSRQGSGAFF. CDR3 sequence (DNA): TGTGCCAGCAGCTCTCGACAGGGGTCGGGAGCTTTCTTT.

This chain links TRBV6-5 with TRBJ2-7, with 14 bases that match TRBD2. V was clipped by 2 bases and J by 0 bases; unmatched bases: 0. Germline-derived CDR1 and CDR2 are MNHEY and SVGAGI. The CDR3 spans 16 residues. The CDR3 sequence: CASSYGTSGGSYEQYF. The DNA for the CDR3 is TGTGCCAGCAGTTACGGGACTAGCGGGGGCTCCTACGAGCAGTACTTC.

The gene calls are TRBV27 and TRBJ2-7, with 9 bases lining up with TRBD1. The germline V gene encodes CDR1 MNHEY and CDR2 SMNVEV (reference sequence). V lost 2 bases, J lost 2 bases, and 4 bases stayed unmatched. This CDR3 has 15 residues. CDR3 sequence: CASSLLTGGAYEQYF. CDR3 nucleotides: TGTGCCAGCAGTTTACTGACAGGGGGGGCCTACGAGCAGTACTTC.

This rearrangement joins TRBV27 to TRBJ2-7; 8 bases fit TRBD1. The CDR3 totals 14 residues. Germline CDR1 MNHEY, CDR2 SMNVEV (reference sequence). Trimming cost V 10 bases and J 6 bases; bases outside gene matches: 14. The CDR3 spells CATAAGQAVGEQYF. CDR3 bases: TGTGCCACGGCCGCGGGACAGGCTGTGGGCGAGCAGTACTTC.

The rearrangement joins TRBV6-5 to TRBJ2-7; 11 bases fit TRBD2. V gave up 6 bases and J gave up 1 base; unmatched junction bases: 2. The CDR3 has 14 residues. Germline values: CDR1 MNHEY, CDR2 SVGAGI. CDR3 sequence: CASRPSGGSYEQYF. The CDR3 bases are TGTGCCAGCAGGCCTAGCGGGGGGTCCTACGAGCAGTACTTC.

This chain links TRBV10-3 with TRBJ2-5; 9 nucleotides match TRBD2. CDR3 length: 12 residues. V shed 10 bases and J 2 bases; nucleotides not matched to a gene: 2. The germline gives CDR1 ENHRY, CDR2 SYGVKD. The CDR3 loop reads CATGLAQETQYF. The DNA of the CDR3 is TGTGCCACGGGACTAGCTCAAGAGACCCAGTACTTC.

V gene TRBV4-2 combines with J gene TRBJ1-2; 10 nucleotides align to TRBD1. The ends lost 0 bases at V and 0 bases at J; junction bases unmatched: 4. Germline V gene sequence: CDR1 LGHNA, CDR2 YNFKEQ. The CDR3 spans 17 residues. In DNA form, the CDR3 reads TGTGCCAGCAGCCAAGACGTGGGACAGGGGTCTAACTATGGCTACACCTTC. Protein: CASSQDVGQGSNYGYTF.

V usage is TRBV28 and J usage is TRBJ1-2; TRBD1 is a possible D gene (6 bases). CDR1 MDHEN and CDR2 SYDVKM come from the germline V gene. This CDR3 spans 14 amino acids. V lost 2 bases and J 2 bases, leaving 9 bases between the germline ends. The CDR3 nucleotides are TGTGCCAGCAGTTTAGCAGGGGCAAACTATGGCTACACCTTC. It codes for CASSLAGANYGYTF.

The chain is built from TRBV27 and TRBJ2-7; D is uncertain. Germline CDR1 MNHEY, CDR2 SMNVEV (reference sequence). V was trimmed by 3 bases and J by 6 bases, leaving 15 bases between them. This CDR3 spans 14 amino acids. The CDR3 region is CASSFSPPQTEQYF. CDR3 DNA: TGTGCCAGCAGTTTTTCTCCCCCACAAACCGAGCAGTACTTC.

This clone was detected only a few times. The gene calls are TRBV19 and TRBJ2-3; TRBD2 matches at 7 bases. The junction had 9 bases not matched to a gene; V was cut back by 8 bases and J by 7 bases. Germline V CDR1 and CDR2: LNHDA, SQIVND (reference sequence). This CDR3 comprises 13 residues. The CDR3: CASGAGVLNTQYF. CDR3 in DNA: TGTGCCAGTGGTGCGGGAGTCCTAAATACGCAGTATTTT.

The chain joins TRBV5-3 to TRBJ2-5, with TRBD1 as a possible D gene (6 bases). TRBV5-3 is classed as an ORF, of uncertain function. V shed 4 bases and J shed 3 bases, with 16 bases lying between them. This CDR3 spans 15 amino acids. The chain's CDR3 is CARSITQGHKETQYF. Here the CDR3 DNA reads TGTGCCAGAAGCATAACCCAGGGGCATAAAGAGACCCAGTACTTC.

This chain links TRBV28 with TRBJ1-5; weak D call: TRBD1 (5 bases). CDR3 size: 15 residues. Trimming shortened V by 3 bases and J by 7 bases, and 16 bases separated the two germline ends. CDR1 is MDHEN and CDR2 is SYDVKM in the germline V gene. The chain's CDR3 is CASSFREIPGQPQHF. The CDR3 nucleotides read TGTGCCAGCAGTTTTAGGGAGATCCCAGGGCAGCCCCAGCATTTT.

The V gene is TRBV6-1, the J gene TRBJ2-7, with D perhaps TRBD2 (5 bases). The CDR3 runs 15 residues. From germline, CDR1 is MNHNS and CDR2 SASEGT. Trimming removed 1 base from V and 2 bases from J, with 12 bases in between. This CDR3 is CASSEGIMGAYEQYF. The CDR3 bases are TGTGCCAGCAGTGAAGGGATTATGGGAGCCTACGAGCAGTACTTC.

The chain employs TRBV28 and TRBJ2-7; possibly TRBD1 or TRBD2 for D (6 bases each). The germline CDR1 and CDR2 sequences are MDHEN and SYDVKM. The V gene lost 8 bases and the J gene lost 3 bases, with 29 bases spanning the gap. The CDR3 is 18 amino acids. CDR3 DNA sequence: TGTGCCAGCGTCCTTTGGAGGGGGTTGGGAACCTCCAACTACGAGCAGTACTTC. This sequence encodes CASVLWRGLGTSNYEQYF. The full variable domain, in which reference TRBV28 and TRBJ2-7 provide the parts outside the CDR3, is DVKVTQSSRYLVKRTGEKVFLECVQDMDHENMFWYRQDPGLGLRLIYFSYDVKMKEKGDIPEGYSVSREKKERFSLILESASTNQTSMYLCASVLWRGLGTSNYEQYFGPGTRLTVT.

V usage is TRBV30 and J usage is TRBJ1-2, with 10 bases fitting TRBD1. V shed 4 bases, J shed 5 bases, and the junction held 10 bases outside the gene matches. The CDR3 length is 15 residues. Looked up from germline, CDR1 is GTSNPN and CDR2 is SVGIG (reference sequence). The CDR3 nucleotides read TGTGCCTGGAACCGACAGGGGGCTCGAGGGTATGGCTACACCTTC. Its protein is CAWNRQGARGYGYTF.

This clone was recorded only once. This sequence joins TRBV20-1 and TRBJ1-6, with D hard to call. The CDR3 runs 14 residues. CDR1 is DFQATT, CDR2 SNEGSKA, per germline (reference sequence). V was pared by 3 bases and J by 0 bases, with 6 bases between. The CDR3 is CSASSASYNSPLHF. The CDR3 DNA reads as TGCAGTGCTAGTTCTGCCTCCTATAATTCACCCCTCCACTTT.

The chain combines TRBV5-3 with TRBJ1-5, with TRBD1 matching over 10 bases. TRBV5-3 is an ORF for which the function is uncertain. CDR3 length equals 15 residues. Trimming removed 4 bases from V and 7 bases from J; junction bases left unmatched: 8. DNA of the CDR3: TGTGCCAGAAGCCCGGAGGACAGGGGGAGACAGCCCCAGCATTTT. This sequence encodes CARSPEDRGRQPQHF.

This chain uses TRBV7-9 with TRBJ2-5, with TRBD2 matching 7 bases. The V segment lost 0 bases and the J segment 0 bases; nucleotides outside the gene matches: 7. This CDR3 comprises 17 residues. Germline lookup yields CDR1 SEHNR and CDR2 FQNEAQ (reference sequence). The CDR3 here is CASSLAYGRGYQETQYF. The CDR3 DNA reads as TGTGCCAGCAGCTTAGCGTATGGGCGGGGGTACCAAGAGACCCAGTACTTC. Looking up the rest from reference TRBV7-9 and TRBJ2-5 gives the full variable domain: DTGVSQNPRHKITKRGQNVTFRCDPISEHNRLYWYRQTLGQGPEFLTYFQNEAQLEKSRLLSDRFSAERPKGSFSTLEIQRTEQGDSAMYLCASSLAYGRGYQETQYFGPGTRLLVL.